This T cell receptor (beta chain) was captured by sequencing in a study of STAT5B mutations in CD4+ large granular lymphocyte leukemia. In the study's own analysis: Lowest detectable productive clonotype frequency was 2.59 x 10-5. The protocol was immunoSEQ multiplex PCR, while the TCRdb copy is restricted to in-frame clones and leaves out a portion. The DNA gave D and trimming, while V, J and clone size come from that table. The sample holds about 2,200 clones, about 81% seen once. The CDR3 consists of 11 residues. Germline CDR1 and CDR2: SNHLY and FYNNEI. V gave up 6 bases and J gave up 3 bases, with 5 bases separating them.

This sequence joins TRBV2 and TRBJ1-1; D perhaps matches TRBD1 (5 bases). Specimen: PBMCs. The source of this sequence is a woman aged 70-85 years with CD4+ T-cell large granular lymphocyte leukemia. This chain's CDR3 is CASRGDTEAFF. In nucleotides, the CDR3 is TGTGCCAGCAGGGGGGACACTGAAGCTTTCTTT.